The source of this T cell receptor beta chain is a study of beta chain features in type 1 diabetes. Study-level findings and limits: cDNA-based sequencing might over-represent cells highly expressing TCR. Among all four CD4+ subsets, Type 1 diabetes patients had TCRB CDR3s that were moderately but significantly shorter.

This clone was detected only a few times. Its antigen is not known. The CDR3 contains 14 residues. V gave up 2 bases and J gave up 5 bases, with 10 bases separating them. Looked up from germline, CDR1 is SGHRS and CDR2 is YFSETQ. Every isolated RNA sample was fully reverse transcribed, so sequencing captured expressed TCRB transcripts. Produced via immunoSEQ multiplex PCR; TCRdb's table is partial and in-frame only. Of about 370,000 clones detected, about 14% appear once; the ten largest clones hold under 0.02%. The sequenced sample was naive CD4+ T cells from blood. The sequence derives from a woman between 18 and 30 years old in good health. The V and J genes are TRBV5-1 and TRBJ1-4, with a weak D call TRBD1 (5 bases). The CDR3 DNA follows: TGCGCCAGCAGCTTAGGGGAGGGGAATGAAAAACTGTTTTTT. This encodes CASSLGEGNEKLFF.